These 24 T cell receptor beta chains share one sample of origin, sequenced in a study of post-analysis software for immune sequencing data. Study conclusions and caveats: When patients were compared with controls, about 5 TRBV segments were more frequent, TRBV5-6, TRBV5-1 and TRBV20-1 among them.

Unique molecular identifiers had been added to the TCR beta cDNA libraries. MiXCR, applied by TCRdb to the PCR reads, yields one record per CDR3 protein. The repertoire holds about 770,000 distinct CDR3 sequences, about 45% seen once, with just under 5% in the top ten. These receptors' targets are unknown. Sequencing input: blood. These TCRs come from a girl under 18 with multiple sclerosis.

The chain carries TRBV30 and TRBJ2-5; 8 bases map to TRBD2. The V and J ends lost 4 bases and 1 base, in that order; junction bases with no gene match: 8. Germline V lookup: CDR1 GTSNPN, CDR2 SVGIG (reference sequence). The CDR3 totals 15 residues. The CDR3 here is CAWKPGTSAQETQYF. CDR3 coding DNA: TGTGCCTGGAAACCGGGGACTAGTGCCCAAGAGACCCAGTACTTC.

A note on this clonotype: One junction end does not reproduce the germline sequence, and a read error may be involved. V is TRBV29-1 and J is TRBJ2-1; D unclear. CDR3 length: 14 amino acids. Germline-derived CDR1 and CDR2 are SQVTM and ANQGSEA. DNA of the CDR3: TGCAGCGGTACCTCCGGAATATCCTCCAATGAGCAGTTCTTC. Translation: CSGTSGISSNEQFF.

The V call is TRBV30, the J call TRBJ1-1; D is ambiguous. Trimming took off 1 base at V and 4 bases at J, with 10 bases between the two ends. The CDR3 is 13 residues long. Germline V CDR1 and CDR2: GTSNPN, SVGIG (reference sequence). The chain's CDR3 is CAWSEGFGTEAFF. Here the CDR3 DNA reads TGTGCCTGGAGTGAGGGTTTCGGCACTGAAGCTTTCTTT.

The rearrangement links TRBV12-3 or TRBV12-4 to TRBJ2-4; 7 positions match TRBD2. CDR3 size: 17 residues. With V trimmed by 4 bases and J by 0 bases, 9 bases remained unmatched. The CDR3 nucleotides are TGTGCCAGCAGTTCGCAACCGGGAGGACTAGCCAAAAACATTCAGTACTTC. As protein: CASSSQPGGLAKNIQYF.

DNA of the CDR3: TGTGCCAGCAGCTTAGCGGGAGTCGACAATGAGCAGTTCTTC. Its protein product is CASSLAGVDNEQFF. V usage is TRBV7-3 and J usage is TRBJ2-1; 7 positions match TRBD2. There are 14 residues in the CDR3. The V and J ends lost 2 bases and 5 bases, in that order; junction bases with no gene match: 3. Per the germline V gene, CDR1 is SGHTA and CDR2 is FQGTGA.

The gene calls are TRBV4-2 and TRBJ2-7, with 7 bases aligning to TRBD2. CDR1 is LGHNA, CDR2 YNFKEQ, per germline. V shed 1 base and J 5 bases; nucleotides not matched to a gene: 5. The CDR3 runs to 14 residues. As DNA, the CDR3 is TGTGCCAGCAGCCAAGGGTGGGAGGGCGACGAGCAGTACTTC. It encodes CASSQGWEGDEQYF.

This clonotype was seen more than once but under ten times. The junction shows a germline mismatch at one end, possibly a read error. The V and J genes are TRBV7-2 and TRBJ2-3, with unresolved D. The CDR3 covers 15 residues. CDR1 SGHTA and CDR2 FQGNSA come from the germline V gene. CDR3 sequence reads: CASSPPYLSTDAQYF. For the CDR3, the DNA is TGTGCCAGCAGCCCCCCTTACCTTAGCACAGATGCGCAGTATTTT.

Comment on this clonotype: With a much larger clone just one base away, this may be a read error. The chain links TRBV7-2 to TRBJ2-1; 11 bases map to TRBD2. CDR1 SGHTA and CDR2 FQGNSA come from the germline V gene. The CDR3 contains 15 residues. The CDR3: CASSTGLAGSNELFF. The CDR3 region has the DNA TGTGCCAGCAGCACCGGACTAGCGGGTAGCAATGAGCTGTTCTTC. The full variable domain, rest sourced from reference TRBV7-2 and TRBJ2-1, is GAGVSQSPSNKVTEKGKDVELRCDPISGHTALYWYRQSLGQGLEFLIYFQGNSAPDKSGLPSDRFSAERTGGSVSTLTIQRTQQEDSAVYLCASSTGLAGSNELFFGPGTRLTVL.

The sample holds a few counts of this clonotype. V usage is TRBV5-1 and J usage is TRBJ2-1, with D possibly matching TRBD2 (5 bases). CDR1 is SGHRS, CDR2 YFSETQ, per germline. This CDR3 has 15 amino acids. The V end lost 3 bases, the J end lost 0 bases, and 10 bases lay between the germline ends. This CDR3 reads CASSYGLLSYNEQFF. CDR3 DNA: TGCGCCAGCAGCTACGGACTCCTCTCCTACAATGAGCAGTTCTTC.

This clonotype was observed a few times. The chain has TRBV11-2 and TRBJ2-1; 7 nucleotides line up with TRBD2. Germline CDR1 is SGHAT and CDR2 is FQNNGV. V shed 5 bases and J 5 bases; nucleotides not matched to a gene: 9. This CDR3 spans 15 amino acids. The CDR3 loop is CASSEWGGWDNEQFF. The CDR3 bases are TGTGCCAGCAGCGAATGGGGGGGTTGGGACAATGAGCAGTTCTTC.

The V gene is TRBV20-1, the J gene TRBJ2-5, with 10 bases that match TRBD1. The V and J ends lost 2 bases and 11 bases, in that order; junction bases with no gene match: 14. In germline, CDR1 is DFQATT, CDR2 SNEGSKA (reference sequence). CDR3 length equals 15 residues. The DNA for the CDR3 is TGCAGTGCTAGAACCAAGCGGGGACAGGGGCGGGAGCAGTACTTC. It specifies CSARTKRGQGREQYF.

The sample holds a few counts of this clonotype. The V call is TRBV10-3, the J call TRBJ2-5; 9 bases align to TRBD2. Germline CDR1 is ENHRY and CDR2 is SYGVKD. The V gene end was trimmed by 0 bases and the J gene end by 4 bases; junction bases not matched to a gene: 6. This CDR3 has 16 residues. The CDR3 sequence is CAISESSGSRRETQYF. The CDR3 nucleotides are TGTGCCATCAGTGAGTCTAGCGGGAGTCGTCGAGAGACCCAGTACTTC.

In this sample, this clonotype turned up once. The chain combines TRBV7-2 with TRBJ2-3; 11 bases map to TRBD2. Trimming at V came to 2 bases and at J to 2 bases, leaving 3 bases not matched to a gene. Germline loops: CDR1 SGHTA, CDR2 FQGNSA. The length of the CDR3 is 16 residues. CDR3 loop: CASSLTSGGYTDTQYF. CDR3 DNA sequence: TGTGCCAGCAGCTTAACTAGCGGGGGATACACAGATACGCAGTATTTT.

With respect to this clonotype: A junction boundary mismatches the germline segment, possibly from a read error. This chain uses TRBV10-3 with TRBJ2-3, with 10 positions matching TRBD2. This CDR3 has 16 residues. Germline CDR1 reads ENHRY; CDR2 reads SYGVKD. In nucleotides, the CDR3 is TGTGCCACCAGTAGGTCTAGCGGGAGAGGCGCAGATACGCAGTATTTT. Translating it yields CATSRSSGRGADTQYF.

Only a few counts were recorded for this clonotype. V usage is TRBV20-1 and J usage is TRBJ2-5; no reliable D call. Germline V gives CDR1 DFQATT, CDR2 SNEGSKA (reference sequence). This CDR3 has 13 amino acids. Trimming removed 5 bases at V and 4 bases at J, with 14 bases between. CDR3 sequence: CSASLLGPETQYF. Here the CDR3 DNA reads TGCAGTGCTTCACTTCTAGGCCCAGAGACCCAGTACTTC.

The chain employs TRBV6-5 and TRBJ1-6, with D possibly being TRBD1 (5 bases). This CDR3 comprises 14 residues. V was pared by 2 bases and J by 10 bases, with 12 bases between. CDR1 MNHEY and CDR2 SVGAGI come from the germline V gene. CDR3 sequence (DNA): TGTGCCAGCAGTTACAGGGGTTTAGTCTCACCCCTCCACTTT. Protein product: CASSYRGLVSPLHF.

This clonotype was detected ten times or more. This chain connects TRBV5-1 to TRBJ2-7, with 10 bases aligning to TRBD2. Looked up from germline, CDR1 is SGHRS and CDR2 is YFSETQ. The CDR3 spans 15 residues. Trimming removed 4 bases from V and 1 base from J; junction bases left unmatched: 5. This CDR3 is CASSLTSGSSYEQYF. For the CDR3, the DNA is TGCGCCAGCAGCCTGACTAGCGGGTCTTCCTACGAGCAGTACTTC.

The chain combines TRBV9 with TRBJ2-3; TRBD2 matches 11 bases. This CDR3 region has 17 residues. Germline values: CDR1 SGDLS, CDR2 YYNGEE. Trimming took 3 bases from V and 2 from J; bases not matched to a gene: 8. The CDR3 nucleotides are TGTGCCAGCAGCGCTTTACTAGCGGGGGACTCCACAGATACGCAGTATTTT. This sequence encodes CASSALLAGDSTDTQYF.

In this sample, this clonotype turned up a few times. V usage is TRBV7-9 and J usage is TRBJ2-7; D is perhaps TRBD2 (6 bases). This CDR3 is 15 amino acids long. CDR1 is SEHNR, CDR2 FQNEAQ, per germline (reference sequence). Trimming pared 5 bases from V and 1 base from J, leaving 15 bases between. In nucleotides, the CDR3 is TGTGCCAGCAGCCAGGGATCTAGCGCGTCCTACGAGCAGTACTTC. Residues: CASSQGSSASYEQYF.

This chain links TRBV5-1 with TRBJ2-7, with unresolved D. The J call may be wrong; the DNA end is better matched by TRBJ2-1. Germline V gene lookup returns CDR1 SGHRS and CDR2 YFSETQ. CDR3 length: 14 residues. The CDR3 spells CASSPRASADEQFF. Here the CDR3 DNA reads TGCGCCAGCAGCCCCCGGGCTAGTGCCGATGAGCAGTTCTTC.

This clonotype was counted only a few times. V usage is TRBV12-3 or TRBV12-4 and J usage is TRBJ2-7; D perhaps matches TRBD1 (6 bases). The CDR3 has 13 residues. Trimming took off 5 bases at V and 5 bases at J, with 13 bases between the two ends. The CDR3: CASSLTQGHEQYF. The CDR3, as DNA: TGTGCCAGCAGTCTCACTCAGGGGCACGAGCAGTACTTC.

This clonotype has a handful of counts. The rearrangement uses TRBV25-1 and TRBJ2-7; D not certain. The assigned J gene may be wrong: the sequence end matches TRBJ2-5 better. The CDR3 runs 13 residues. The germline V gene encodes CDR1 MGHDK and CDR2 SYGVNS. The CDR3 DNA reads as TGTGCCAGCAGTGAATCGGGCGCGGAGACCCAGTACTTC. It translates to CASSESGAETQYF.

This clonotype was picked up many times. The genes are TRBV25-1 and TRBJ2-5; D ambiguous. V was shortened by 6 bases and J by 5 bases, with 4 bases between the two germline ends. Germline loops: CDR1 MGHDK, CDR2 SYGVNS. This CDR3 contains 10 residues. CDR3 DNA: TGTGCCAGCAGCGGGGAGACCCAGTACTTC. Translating it yields CASSGETQYF.

V gene TRBV20-1 combines with J gene TRBJ1-4, with D possibly being TRBD1 (5 bases). Trimming pared 1 base from V and 4 bases from J, leaving 13 bases between. The CDR3 extends over 15 amino acids. Germline CDR1 is DFQATT and CDR2 is SNEGSKA (reference sequence). DNA of the CDR3: TGCAGTGCTAGAGTTCCGACAGAGGTTAATGAAAAACTGTTTTTT. Translating gives CSARVPTEVNEKLFF.